The T cell receptor beta chain under discussion was sequenced for a study of radiation and T cells in renal cell carcinoma. Germline lookup yields CDR1 SGHTA and CDR2 FQGTGA. V lost 8 bases to trimming and J lost 10 bases; unmatched junction nucleotides: 7. This CDR3 region has 13 residues. Time point defined: blood 4 weeks post-SBRT, at nephrectomy. Stated treatment: 15 Gy SBRT to primary tumor, nephrectomy 4 weeks later. TCRdb keeps only in-frame clones here, not all; method: immunoSEQ multiplex PCR. This sample has 150,000 to 200,000 clones, with about 85% found just once. This TCR derives from a woman in her fifties or sixties with renal cell carcinoma. This specimen was blood, taken from a patient whose treatment included radiotherapy and nephrectomy. This chain connects TRBV7-3 to TRBJ1-6; TRBD1 aligns across 8 bases. The CDR3 sequence: CASGVTGDSPLHF. The CDR3 DNA is TGTGCCAGCGGAGTGACAGGGGACTCACCCCTCCACTTT.